These T cell receptor beta chains were read from a single sample in a study of OX40 agonist ivuxolimab in advanced cancers. Produced via immunoSEQ multiplex PCR; TCRdb's table is partial and in-frame only. The sample consists of tens of thousands of clones, approximately 80% of them appearing once. The specimen comprised CD4+ or CD8+ T cells sorted from blood, sampled in a trial of the OX40 agonist ivuxolimab. The receptors stem from an adult with an advanced solid tumor such as melanoma, head and neck, liver or kidney cancer. Each CDR3 is given with its conserved first and last residue. A clone size is listed for some rows: how often the clone was seen (once, few, many), or a class if it is expanded.

V	J	size	CDR3
TRBV30	TRBJ2-7	-	CAWSSSYEQYF
TRBV5-1	TRBJ1-2	once	CASSARGSGDGYTF
TRBV6-1	TRBJ2-1	-	CASSEGGGGPAEQFF
TRBV11-3	TRBJ2-1	-	CASSLGGGYINNEQFF
TRBV9	TRBJ1-2	-	CASSGASGYGYTF
TRBV7-6	TRBJ2-7	-	CASSSLGQAKWYEQYF
TRBV5-6	TRBJ1-5	-	CASSSILSPPQHF
TRBV10-3	TRBJ1-2	-	CAIRHGYTF
TRBV19	TRBJ1-4	-	CASTPGTGLVSLEKLFF
TRBV19	TRBJ2-1	-	CATGQATSYNEQFF
TRBV9	TRBJ2-1	-	CASSVLDRQYNEQFF
TRBV28	TRBJ1-4	-	CASSWWDTATTNEKLFF
TRBV5-1	TRBJ2-1	-	CAGDRADNEQFF
TRBV5-1	TRBJ2-7	-	CASSSQTGTAGREQYF
TRBV4-1	TRBJ2-7	once	CASSQGREKGYEQYF
TRBV7-3	TRBJ2-3	-	CASSSQLGSIDTQYF
TRBV5-8	TRBJ2-1	-	CASSHGTSGSNEQFF
TRBV7-9	TRBJ2-7	-	CASSSTRGLLSYEQYF
TRBV28	TRBJ1-1	-	CASSLIFGGTTEAFF
TRBV13	TRBJ2-7	-	CASSLKGQHEQYF
TRBV7-9	TRBJ2-5	-	CASSSAGLSQETQYF
TRBV9	TRBJ2-7	few	CASSVSGENYEQYF
TRBV6-9	TRBJ2-5	-	CASSYGCREATQETQYF
TRBV7-9	TRBJ1-2	few	CASSLAQGGDGYTF
TRBV6-4	TRBJ2-7	once	CASSPGASEAYEQYF
TRBV9	TRBJ2-2	-	CASSPWGVTGELFF
TRBV19	TRBJ2-7	-	CASSMSGASSYEQYF
TRBV7-9	TRBJ2-2	-	CASSRAPLAGALTGELFF
TRBV9	TRBJ2-2	-	CASSPALAGAGTGELFF
TRBV29-1	TRBJ2-1	-	CSLIWVDLAGLYNEQFF
TRBV9	TRBJ2-7	-	CASRSGTSYEQYF
TRBV28	TRBJ2-5	-	CATTSRGQALQETQYF
TRBV5-1	TRBJ2-2	-	CASSLAITGELFF
TRBV4-1	TRBJ2-7	-	CASNDQGNKGEQYF
TRBV4-1	TRBJ2-7	-	CASSSIGTGGNEQYF
TRBV5-1	TRBJ2-7	medium-sized	CASSLELARTYEQYF
TRBV15	TRBJ2-1	-	CATSRAGGSGDEQFF
TRBV20-1	TRBJ2-7	-	CSASGTYEQYF
TRBV25-1	TRBJ2-3	once	CASSELYFSDTQYF
TRBV6-1	TRBJ2-7	-	CASSFYEQYF
TRBV15	TRBJ1-2	-	CATSGRGANYGYTF
TRBV7-9	TRBJ2-5	once	CASSHLPFSGDQETQYF
TRBV28	TRBJ2-7	-	CASSLYFGLSYLEQYF
TRBV27	TRBJ2-7	-	CASSLETSGRVAYEQYF
TRBV6-5	TRBJ2-7	-	CASSTGGKHEQYF
TRBV5-6	TRBJ2-1	-	CASSLALAGGSYNEQFF
TRBV27	TRBJ2-2	-	CASSPRQDHTGELFF
TRBV9	TRBJ1-1	-	CASSVAPHTEAFF
TRBV9	TRBJ1-4	few	CASSGIAQGSRAEKLFF
TRBV27	TRBJ2-7	-	CASSLVGPNYEQYF
TRBV30	TRBJ2-7	-	CAWSSLPGQGPYEQYF
TRBV6-6	TRBJ1-5	-	CASITGDISNQPQHF
TRBV11-2	TRBJ2-3	-	CASSLGFSRGQYF
TRBV7-6	TRBJ1-2	-	CASSPWGQGKGGYTF
TRBV2	TRBJ2-1	medium-sized	CASTHDGGNEQFF
TRBV27	TRBJ2-3	-	CASSLASTDTQYF
TRBV9	TRBJ2-3	-	CASSVGLAGVTDTQYF
TRBV4-1	TRBJ2-7	-	CASSQGSHYEQYF
TRBV9	TRBJ2-2	once	CASSVVGESTGELFF
TRBV27	TRBJ2-3	-	CASTSIAGYTQYF